The 18 T cell receptor beta chains below all came from one sample that was sequenced in a study of T cells after yellow fever vaccination. TCRdb ran MiXCR on the 5' RACE reads and lists one entry per CDR3 protein. The sample consists of a few hundred thousand distinct CDR3 sequences, about 7% of them appearing once. The specimen comprised CD4+ T cells sorted from PBMCs, sampled on the day of the yellow fever booster vaccination. All receptors come from a man aged 25 to 40 who received the YFV17D yellow fever vaccine.

This clonotype was counted only a few times. The chain links TRBV4-3 to TRBJ2-5; no definite D call. This CDR3 is built from 15 residues. Germline CDR1 reads LGHNA; CDR2 reads YSLEER. Trimming took off 1 base at V and 2 bases at J, with 11 bases between the two ends. CDR3 loop: CASSQGASIQETQYF. The CDR3 region has the DNA TGCGCCAGCAGCCAAGGGGCCAGTATTCAAGAGACCCAGTACTTC.

The rearrangement links TRBV2 to TRBJ2-7; 8 positions agree with TRBD2. Trimming removed 8 bases from V and 2 bases from J; junction bases left unmatched: 5. Germline V gene lookup returns CDR1 SNHLY and CDR2 FYNNEI. CDR3 length: 13 amino acids. CDR3 amino acids: CASGLAATYEQYF. CDR3 nucleotides: TGTGCCAGCGGACTAGCAGCAACCTACGAGCAGTACTTC.

This chain connects TRBV7-9 to TRBJ2-3; 8 positions agree with TRBD2. CDR1 SEHNR and CDR2 FQNEAQ come from the germline V gene (reference sequence). The CDR3 runs to 16 residues. Losses at the gene ends were 6 bases for V and 0 bases for J; bases not matched to a gene: 8. CDR3 amino acids: CASSVVAGISTDTQYF. The CDR3 region has the DNA TGTGCCAGCAGTGTAGTAGCGGGAATTAGCACAGATACGCAGTATTTT.

This clonotype was picked up many times. The V gene is TRBV11-2, the J gene TRBJ2-7, with TRBD2 matching over 10 bases. The CDR3 totals 14 residues. The germline gives CDR1 SGHAT, CDR2 FQNNGV. V lost 5 bases and J lost 1; bases outside the gene matches: 2. In nucleotides, the CDR3 is TGTGCCAGCAGCCCACTAGCGGGGTCCTACGAGCAGTACTTC. This gives the protein CASSPLAGSYEQYF.

The genes are TRBV10-3 and TRBJ2-5; 7 nucleotides match TRBD1. The CDR3 length is 14 residues. The J segment lost 2 bases and the V segment lost 2 bases, leaving 2 bases of the junction unmatched. Germline CDR1 and CDR2: ENHRY and SYGVKD. The CDR3 sequence: CAISERGPQETQYF. CDR3 coding DNA: TGTGCCATCAGTGAGAGGGGGCCTCAAGAGACCCAGTACTTC.

This clonotype has a count of ten or more. The gene calls are TRBV7-6 and TRBJ1-3; no clear D gene. The germline V gene encodes CDR1 SGHVS and CDR2 FNYEAQ. The CDR3 totals 16 residues. Trimming removed 2 bases at V and 0 bases at J, with 11 bases between. As DNA, the CDR3 is TGTGCCAGCAGCTTACTGACACGAAACTCTGGAAACACCATATATTTT. It is translated as CASSLLTRNSGNTIYF.

This clonotype has more than one count but fewer than ten. This sequence joins TRBV18 and TRBJ2-2; D is uncertain. Germline assignment: CDR1 KGHSH and CDR2 LQKENI. The CDR3 loop spans 14 amino acids. Trimming removed 4 bases at V and 5 bases at J, with 11 bases between. In nucleotides, the CDR3 is TGTGCCAGCTCACAGATCGCAGCTACCGGGGAGCTGTTTTTT. This translates into CASSQIAATGELFF.

This clonotype was counted ten times or more. The chain joins TRBV12-3 or TRBV12-4 to TRBJ2-7; 9 bases agree with TRBD2. V shed 11 bases, J shed 9 bases, and the junction held 17 bases outside the gene matches. This CDR3 region has 14 residues. The CDR3 reads CASIGVAGELVQYF. CDR3 bases: TGTGCCTCCATAGGGGTAGCGGGAGAACTTGTGCAGTACTTC.

A word on this clonotype: The germline gene is not matched at one end of the junction; a read error may be the cause. The rearrangement joins TRBV7-7 to TRBJ2-5; D is undetermined. Germline lookup yields CDR1 SSHAT and CDR2 FNYEAQ (reference sequence). CDR3 length equals 13 residues. In nucleotides, the CDR3 is TGTGCTAGCAGCCAGACCCGTGTGGAGACCCAGTACTTC. As protein: CASSQTRVETQYF.

The table lists this clonotype with many counts. The gene calls are TRBV6-5 and TRBJ1-6; D is uncertain. The CDR3 has 18 residues. CDR1 MNHEY and CDR2 SVGAGI come from the germline V gene. The V and J ends lost 0 bases and 2 bases respectively, with 14 bases between them. The CDR3 spells CASSYSTPSRAYNSPLHF. The DNA of the CDR3 is TGTGCCAGCAGTTACTCGACTCCCTCCCGTGCCTATAATTCACCCCTCCACTTT.

This clonotype was seen only a few times. The chain uses TRBV21-1 and TRBJ1-2. TRBV21-1 is tagged as a pseudogene. The CDR3 extends over 10 amino acids. DNA for the CDR3: TGTGCCGGGACGGCCGGAGGCTACACCTTC. It codes for CAGTAGGYTF.

This clonotype was detected many times. The rearrangement links TRBV5-1 to TRBJ2-3; D is uncertain. CDR1 SGHRS and CDR2 YFSETQ come from the germline V gene. There are 17 residues in the CDR3. V was trimmed by 3 bases and J by 2 bases, leaving 19 bases between them. In DNA form, the CDR3 reads TGCGCCAGCAGCTCGGCCAAACCCGGGCTTTCCACAGATACGCAGTATTTT. It is translated as CASSSAKPGLSTDTQYF.

For this clonotype: A much larger clone sits a single nucleotide away, making a read error possible. The chain recombines TRBV10-2 with TRBJ2-2; 8 nucleotides agree with TRBD2. From germline, CDR1 is WSHSY and CDR2 SAAADI. The CDR3 loop spans 16 amino acids. V shed 2 bases, J shed 4 bases, and the junction held 6 bases outside the gene matches. The chain's CDR3 is CASSESGGRSTGELFF. CDR3 nucleotides: TGCGCCAGCAGTGAGAGTGGCGGGAGGAGCACCGGGGAGCTGTTTTTT.

Worth noting for this clonotype: A much larger clone is a single base away; this may be a read error. The chain links TRBV6-1 to TRBJ2-2; 9 bases map to TRBD1. This CDR3 is 15 amino acids long. CDR1 is MNHNS and CDR2 is SASEGT in the germline V gene. With 6 bases clipped from V and 6 bases from J, the junction kept 8 bases outside the gene matches. The CDR3 is CASRFWTGVPGELFF. CDR3 DNA: TGTGCCAGCAGATTTTGGACAGGGGTACCCGGGGAGCTGTTTTTT.

This chain uses TRBV2 with TRBJ2-3, with a tentative D call TRBD1 (6 bases). With 6 bases removed from V and 4 bases from J, the gap between germline ends came to 14 bases. The CDR3 totals 14 residues. Germline CDR1 SNHLY, CDR2 FYNNEI. The CDR3 DNA sequence: TGTGCCAGCAGCCGAAATGGGGGCTCAGATACGCAGTATTTT. Protein: CASSRNGGSDTQYF.

This clonotype was seen a few times. V gene TRBV24-1 combines with J gene TRBJ2-1, with TRBD2 identical over 9 bases. The CDR3 runs 18 residues. The V gene end was trimmed by 1 base and the J gene end by 6 bases; junction bases not matched to a gene: 12. Germline V gives CDR1 KGHDR, CDR2 SFDVKD. The DNA of the CDR3 is TGTGCCACCAGTGATTTCGGCGCGGGAGGGACCCTGGGCAATGAGCAGTTCTTC. Its protein product is CATSDFGAGGTLGNEQFF.

As regards this clonotype: This may be a read error: a much more frequent sequence differs by one nucleotide. The chain combines TRBV11-2 with TRBJ2-1, with D unresolved. This CDR3 has 13 amino acids. Germline loops: CDR1 SGHAT, CDR2 FQNNGV. The CDR3 DNA sequence: TGTACCAGCAGCCTAGAGAGGTGGGCTGAGCAGTTCTTC. Its translation is CTSSLERWAEQFF.

The rearrangement uses TRBV7-9 and TRBJ2-2; 13 bases line up with TRBD2. Germline V CDR1 and CDR2: SEHNR, FQNEAQ (reference sequence). V lost 7 bases, J lost 7 bases, and 3 bases stayed unmatched. The CDR3 spans 14 residues. The CDR3, as DNA: TGTGCCAGCAAAGGACTAGCGGGAGTCGGGGAGCTGTTTTTT. Protein sequence: CASKGLAGVGELFF. The complete variable domain, with remaining parts taken from reference TRBV7-9 and TRBJ2-2, reads DTGVSQNPRHKITKRGQNVTFRCDPISEHNRLYWYRQTLGQGPEFLTYFQNEAQLEKSRLLSDRFSAERPKGSFSTLEIQRTEQGDSAMYLCASKGLAGVGELFFGEGSRLTVL.